These 18 T cell receptor beta chains were all obtained from the same sample, sequenced in a study of shared clonotypes between healthy human individuals. Profiled with immunoSEQ multiplex PCR; TCRdb holds only in-frame clones, not every one. This sample has roughly 300,000 clones, with about 73% found just once. Sample: memory CD4+ T cells sorted from blood. Noted subset: CD45RA-negative fraction. These receptors were obtained from a man younger than 40 in good health.

The J gene is TRBJ2-1, the V gene TRBV4-2; no clear D. With 0 bases removed from V and 7 bases from J, the gap between germline ends came to 10 bases. CDR3 length: 14 amino acids. Germline CDR1 reads LGHNA; CDR2 reads YNFKEQ. Here the CDR3 DNA reads TGTGCCAGCAGCCAAGATAATCCTTTGAATGAGCAGTTCTTC. This encodes CASSQDNPLNEQFF.

About this clone: One end of the junction is discordant with germline, which a read error may explain. The V call is TRBV5-1, the J call TRBJ2-1, with 8 bases lining up with TRBD2. The CDR3 is made up of 14 amino acids. The germline V gene has CDR1 SGHRS and CDR2 YFSETQ. The chain's CDR3 is CASSLDGSGMAWLF. The CDR3 DNA sequence: TGCGCCAGCAGCTTGGATGGTAGCGGGATGGCGTGGCTCTTC.

V and J are TRBV6-5 and TRBJ2-2; D call uncertain. This CDR3 has 14 residues. CDR1 is MNHEY, CDR2 SVGAGI, per germline. V lost 3 bases, J lost 1 base, and 6 bases lay in between. Written as DNA, the CDR3 is TGTGCCAGCAGTTATTTAAAGAACACCGGGGAGCTGTTTTTT. Translation: CASSYLKNTGELFF.

This clone came up once. The chain combines TRBV5-4 with TRBJ2-3; TRBD2 aligns across 9 bases. Trimming removed 0 bases from V and 2 bases from J; junction bases left unmatched: 1. CDR1 SGHNT and CDR2 YYREEE come from the germline V gene (reference sequence). The CDR3 contains 15 residues. CDR3 DNA: TGTGCCAGCAGCTTGGGCGGGAGGGCCACAGATACGCAGTATTTT. Translation: CASSLGGRATDTQYF.

The chain uses TRBV9 and TRBJ2-1; TRBD2 matches at 11 bases. This CDR3 region has 21 residues. Germline V lookup: CDR1 SGDLS, CDR2 YYNGEE. V was pared by 1 base and J by 6 bases, with 21 bases of the junction left unmatched. In nucleotides, the CDR3 is TGTGCCAGCAGCGTAAGTCCCGGGCTAGCGGGAGGTAATCAAGGACGCAATGAGCAGTTCTTC. This translates into CASSVSPGLAGGNQGRNEQFF.

The chain recombines TRBV10-3 with TRBJ2-5; D unclear. The germline V gene encodes CDR1 ENHRY and CDR2 SYGVKD. The CDR3 length is 16 residues. V lost 3 bases and J lost 5, with 19 bases in between. For the CDR3, the DNA is TGTGCCATCAGTGACCGTGGACCCCGGGCCGTCGAGACCCAGTACTTC. This codes for CAISDRGPRAVETQYF.

V and J are TRBV5-4 and TRBJ2-3; D not resolved. Germline loops: CDR1 SGHNT, CDR2 YYREEE (reference sequence). V was pared by 5 bases and J by 7 bases, with 8 bases between. CDR3 length: 11 amino acids. CDR3 residues: CASRDQNTQYF. DNA for the CDR3: TGTGCCAGCAGGGATCAAAATACGCAGTATTTT.

The chain carries TRBV5-1 and TRBJ2-6; D not certain. The V end was cut by 3 bases, the J end by 6 bases, with 13 bases between. The CDR3 loop spans 15 amino acids. Germline V gene lookup returns CDR1 SGHRS and CDR2 YFSETQ. The CDR3 spells CASSSGELLANVLTF. In nucleotides, the CDR3 is TGCGCCAGCAGCTCAGGAGAGCTCTTGGCCAACGTCCTGACTTTC. Together with reference TRBV5-1 and TRBJ2-6, the CDR3 gives the full variable domain: KAGVTQTPRYLIKTRGQQVTLSCSPISGHRSVSWYQQTPGQGLQFLFEYFSETQRNKGNFPGRFSGRQFSNSRSEMNVSTLELGDSALYLCASSSGELLANVLTFGAGSRLTVL.

This clone has only one observation. The chain recombines TRBV19 with TRBJ2-4; 8 bases are shared with TRBD1. V was clipped by 3 bases and J by 15 bases; unmatched bases: 4. The CDR3 has 11 amino acids. Germline V gives CDR1 LNHDA, CDR2 SQIVND (reference sequence). CDR3 region: CASSIGGQGYF. The DNA for the CDR3 is TGTGCCAGTAGTATCGGAGGACAGGGGTACTTC.

The chain links TRBV5-1 to TRBJ1-2, with 7 bases matching TRBD1. J gave up 7 bases and V 4 bases, and 16 bases lay outside the gene matches. CDR1 and CDR2 from the germline V gene are SGHRS and YFSETQ. This CDR3 is 16 amino acids long. DNA of the CDR3: TGCGCCAGCAGCGAGACACCGATGGAGGGGGCAATTGGCTACACCTTC. Its protein is CASSETPMEGAIGYTF.

The V and J genes are TRBV7-2 and TRBJ1-1; D remains ambiguous. The germline CDR1 and CDR2 sequences are SGHTA and FQGNSA. V shed 1 base and J shed 4 bases, with 13 bases lying between them. The CDR3 loop spans 15 amino acids. Here the CDR3 reads CASSLEPLKLTEAFF. In nucleotides, the CDR3 is TGTGCCAGCAGCTTAGAACCGCTGAAGCTCACTGAAGCTTTCTTT.

The gene calls are TRBV5-1 and TRBJ2-1; no reliable D call. The ends were cut back, 4 bases at V and 8 bases at J, with 13 bases in the middle. This CDR3 comprises 13 residues. CDR1 and CDR2 from the germline V gene are SGHRS and YFSETQ. The DNA for the CDR3 is TGCGCCAGCAGCCCCCACGGACCAGATGAGCAGTTCTTC. As protein: CASSPHGPDEQFF.

V usage is TRBV9 and J usage is TRBJ2-4; D is uncertain. V was shortened by 0 bases and J by 6 bases, with 13 bases between the two germline ends. Germline assignment: CDR1 SGDLS and CDR2 YYNGEE. The CDR3 is 15 amino acids. Here the CDR3 DNA reads TGTGCCAGCAGCGTAGACGGGCCTCGCGGAAACATTCAGTACTTC. It encodes CASSVDGPRGNIQYF. The full variable domain, in which reference TRBV9 and TRBJ2-4 provide the parts outside the CDR3, is DSGVTQTPKHLITATGQRVTLRCSPRSGDLSVYWYQQSLDQGLQFLIQYYNGEERAKGNILERFSAQQFPDLHSELNLSSLELGDSALYFCASSVDGPRGNIQYFGAGTRLSVL.

This chain connects TRBV7-9 to TRBJ2-1; 13 positions agree with TRBD2. Trimming removed 8 bases from V and 5 bases from J; junction bases left unmatched: 3. Germline V gives CDR1 SEHNR, CDR2 FQNEAQ (reference sequence). The CDR3 has 14 residues. The CDR3 DNA follows: TGTGCCAGCGGGGGACTAGCGGGGAACAATGAGCAGTTCTTC. As protein: CASGGLAGNNEQFF.

In this sample, this clone turned up once. The chain carries TRBV11-3 and TRBJ2-7, with D perhaps matching TRBD1 or TRBD2 (6 bases each). CDR1 and CDR2 from the germline V gene are SGHNT and YENEEA. V lost 3 bases and J 5 bases, leaving 17 bases between the germline ends. This CDR3 has 15 amino acids. In DNA form, the CDR3 reads TGTGCCAGCAGCTTGGGGGGCCACGGGGTGGACGAGCAGTACTTC. This codes for CASSLGGHGVDEQYF.

The CDR3 sequence: CASSNRDNLAGYEQYF. The CDR3, as DNA: TGTGCCAGCAGCAACCGGGACAACCTGGCGGGCTACGAGCAGTACTTC. V and J are TRBV5-4 and TRBJ2-7, with a possible D match to TRBD1 (6 bases). CDR1 SGHNT and CDR2 YYREEE come from the germline V gene (reference sequence). Trimming stripped 4 bases from V and 3 bases from J, with 20 bases between. The CDR3 contains 16 residues.

This rearrangement joins TRBV19 to TRBJ1-2; D is uncertain. The CDR3 has 13 residues. The V end lost 7 bases, the J end lost 1 base, and 10 bases lay between the germline ends. Per the germline V gene, CDR1 is LNHDA and CDR2 is SQIVND (reference sequence). DNA of the CDR3: TGTGCCAGTACGTACACAAGTAACTATGGCTACACCTTC. Protein product: CASTYTSNYGYTF. The complete variable domain, with remaining parts taken from reference TRBV19 and TRBJ1-2, reads DGGITQSPKYLFRKEGQNVTLSCEQNLNHDAMYWYRQDPGQGLRLIYYSQIVNDFQKGDIAEGYSVSREKKESFPLTVTSAQKNPTAFYLCASTYTSNYGYTFGSGTRLTVV.

A few counts support this clone. The genes are TRBV10-2 and TRBJ2-7; D may be TRBD2 (5 bases). This CDR3 has 15 amino acids. V lost 0 bases, J lost 3 bases, and 12 bases lay in between. The germline CDR1 and CDR2 sequences are WSHSY and SAAADI. CDR3 sequence (DNA): TGCGCCAGCAGTGAGTCGGACGGACTCTACTACGAGCAGTACTTC. This translates into CASSESDGLYYEQYF.